This entry is about one TCR beta chain. The sample originates from a study of shared clonotypes between healthy human individuals. Genomic DNA from each subset was divided evenly over several immunoSEQ plates. TCRdb's copy holds only in-frame clones and misses some; the assay was immunoSEQ multiplex PCR. The repertoire holds 2 million to 2.5 million clones, with approximately 94% as singletons. The trim removed 6 bases at V and 5 bases at J, leaving 5 bases unmatched. From germline, CDR1 is MNHNY and CDR2 SVGAGI (reference sequence). This CDR3 region has 13 residues. The sample taken for sequencing was naive CD4+ T cells sorted from blood. The subset was: CD45RA+ positively selected. The origin of this receptor is a man younger than 35 in good health. The chain uses TRBV6-6 and TRBJ2-7; TRBD2 agrees at 9 bases. CDR3 residues: CASRAGGNHEQYF. The CDR3 nucleotides read TGTGCCAGCAGAGCGGGAGGCAACCACGAGCAGTACTTC.